This T cell receptor beta chain was recovered during a study of identical twins. In its sample, this clonotype was seen a few times. Its antigen is as yet unknown. Everyone who donated was a healthy Caucasian. Broader study findings: In beta out-of-frame sequences, the excess sharing between twins was weaker. Models, which agreed with sharing between unrelated individuals, nonetheless underestimated the out-of-frame TCR alpha sharing seen in monozygotic twins.

Unique molecular identifiers were present on the cDNA, and a universal primer site came from template switching. Each CDR3 protein is one row after TCRdb ran MiXCR on the 5' RACE reads. The data contain 1,800,000 or so distinct CDR3 sequences, around 33% of them singletons. The CDR3 spans 14 residues. Germline CDR1 and CDR2: SNHLY and FYNNEI. The V end lost 8 bases, the J end lost 4 bases, and 14 bases lay between the germline ends. The sequence came from a newborn girl in good health. The source material was cord blood. V is TRBV2 and J is TRBJ2-2; D possibly matches TRBD1 or TRBD2 (5 bases each). DNA for the CDR3: TGTGCCAGCGTCGGGACGTCGGTCACCGGGGAGCTGTTTTTT. This encodes CASVGTSVTGELFF.